This T cell receptor (beta chain) was recorded in a study of blood T cell repertoires in COVID-19. As for the study in general: PBMCs, B-cell-depleted T cells, or T cells provided the cDNA or gDNA that made up the material.

Libraries were prepared by immunoSEQ multiplex PCR; TCRdb keeps only in-frame clonotypes and omits some of them. The sample lists 93,000 or so clones; around 89% were seen once. V lost 3 bases, J lost 4 bases, and 11 bases lay in between. The CDR3 length is 14 residues. The germline gives CDR1 SGHRS, CDR2 YFSETQ. This chain joins TRBV5-1 and TRBJ2-1, with D maybe TRBD2 (5 bases). The source is a woman aged 55-69 years with acute or convalescent COVID-19. The sample taken for sequencing was peripheral blood. CDR3 DNA: TGCGCCAGCAGCTCTGAGCGGATTTACAATGAGCAGTTCTTC. Translated, it gives CASSSERIYNEQFF.